This TCR beta chain came from a study of control samples from healthy donors and cancer patients. This table comes from immunoSEQ multiplex PCR, and its TCRdb copy is limited to in-frame clones, with some not included. This table holds roughly 120,000 clones, approximately 92% found once. Looked up from germline, CDR1 is KGHSH and CDR2 is LQKENI. CDR3 length: 14 residues. Losses at the gene ends were 6 bases for V and 10 bases for J; bases not matched to a gene: 8. The sequenced sample was PBMCs. This chain links TRBV18 with TRBJ1-6; TRBD1 matches at 8 bases. This TCR came from a woman between 50 and 59 years old with colorectal cancer. The CDR3 coding sequence is TGTGCCAGCTCGCCGGACAGGGCGTACTCACCCCTCCACTTT. Translated, it gives CASSPDRAYSPLHF.